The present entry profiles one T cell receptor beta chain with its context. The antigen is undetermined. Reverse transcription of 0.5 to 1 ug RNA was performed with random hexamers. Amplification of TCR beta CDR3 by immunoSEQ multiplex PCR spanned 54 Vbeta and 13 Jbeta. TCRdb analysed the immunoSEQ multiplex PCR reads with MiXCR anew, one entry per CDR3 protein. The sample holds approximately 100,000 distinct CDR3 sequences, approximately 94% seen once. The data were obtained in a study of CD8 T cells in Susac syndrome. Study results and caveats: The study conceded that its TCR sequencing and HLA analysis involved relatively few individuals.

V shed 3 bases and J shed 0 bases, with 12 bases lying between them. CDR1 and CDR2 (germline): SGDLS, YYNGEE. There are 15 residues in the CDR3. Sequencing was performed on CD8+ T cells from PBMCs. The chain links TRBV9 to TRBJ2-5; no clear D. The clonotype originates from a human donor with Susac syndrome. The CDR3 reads CASSAPLDYQETQYF. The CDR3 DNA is TGTGCCAGCAGCGCCCCTCTGGATTACCAAGAGACCCAGTACTTC.